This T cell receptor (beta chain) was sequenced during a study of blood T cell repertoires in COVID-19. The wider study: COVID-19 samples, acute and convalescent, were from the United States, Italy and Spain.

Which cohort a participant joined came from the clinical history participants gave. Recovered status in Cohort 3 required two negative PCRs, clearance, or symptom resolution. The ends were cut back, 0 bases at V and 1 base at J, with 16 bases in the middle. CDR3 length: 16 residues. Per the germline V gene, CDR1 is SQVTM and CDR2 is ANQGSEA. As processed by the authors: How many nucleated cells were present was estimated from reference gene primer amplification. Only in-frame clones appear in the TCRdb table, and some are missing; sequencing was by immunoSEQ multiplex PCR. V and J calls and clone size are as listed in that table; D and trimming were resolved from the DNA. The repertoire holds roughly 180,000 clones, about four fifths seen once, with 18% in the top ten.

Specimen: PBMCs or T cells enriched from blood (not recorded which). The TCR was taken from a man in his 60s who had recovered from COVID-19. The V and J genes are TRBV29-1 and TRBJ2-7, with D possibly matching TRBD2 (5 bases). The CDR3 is CSVEDSAARGSYEQYF. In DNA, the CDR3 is TGCAGCGTTGAAGATTCGGCAGCTCGGGGTTCCTACGAGCAGTACTTC.